This section outlines one TCR beta chain sequence together with its context. Authors' analysis steps: Counts of nucleated cells, estimated from reference gene primer amplification, were obtained. TCRdb's copy holds only in-frame clones and misses some; the assay was immunoSEQ multiplex PCR. From that table come the V and J calls and clone size; the DNA was used to work out D and trimming. The top ten clones hold approximately 4.2% of a sample with approximately 280,000 clones, roughly 89% of them seen once. CDR1 is SGHKS and CDR2 is YYEKEE in the germline V gene (reference sequence). Trimming removed 1 base at V and 11 bases at J, with 18 bases between. The CDR3 runs 14 residues. The data derive from a study of blood T cell repertoires in COVID-19. Overall study: Spain, Italy and the United States supplied samples that represented acute and convalescent COVID-19. T cells, B-cell-depleted T cells, or PBMCs supplied cDNA or gDNA.

The sequence came from a man aged 35-49 years with acute or convalescent COVID-19. Sequenced input: peripheral blood. V and J are TRBV5-5 and TRBJ1-2; maybe TRBD1 (5 bases). The CDR3 bases are TGTGCCAGCAGCTTGATCGGGACTTTATTCCGGTACACCTTC. Translated, it gives CASSLIGTLFRYTF.